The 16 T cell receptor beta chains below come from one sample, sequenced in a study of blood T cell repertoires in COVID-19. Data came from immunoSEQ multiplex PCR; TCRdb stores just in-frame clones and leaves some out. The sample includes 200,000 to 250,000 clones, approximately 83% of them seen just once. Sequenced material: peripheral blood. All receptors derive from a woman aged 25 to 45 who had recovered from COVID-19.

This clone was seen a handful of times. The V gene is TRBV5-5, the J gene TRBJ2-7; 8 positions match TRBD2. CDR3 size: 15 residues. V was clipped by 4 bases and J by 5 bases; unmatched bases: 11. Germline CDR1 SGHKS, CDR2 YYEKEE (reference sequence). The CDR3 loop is CASSPGGGFGHEQYF. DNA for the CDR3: TGTGCCAGCAGCCCCGGGGGGGGATTCGGCCACGAGCAGTACTTC.

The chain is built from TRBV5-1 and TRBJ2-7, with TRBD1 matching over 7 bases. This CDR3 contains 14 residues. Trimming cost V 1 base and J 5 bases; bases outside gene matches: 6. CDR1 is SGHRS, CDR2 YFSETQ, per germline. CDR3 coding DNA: TGCGCCAGCAGCTTGATCGACAGGGCTGACGAGCAGTACTTC. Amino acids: CASSLIDRADEQYF. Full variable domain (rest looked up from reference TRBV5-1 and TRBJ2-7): KAGVTQTPRYLIKTRGQQVTLSCSPISGHRSVSWYQQTPGQGLQFLFEYFSETQRNKGNFPGRFSGRQFSNSRSEMNVSTLELGDSALYLCASSLIDRADEQYFGPGTRLTVT.

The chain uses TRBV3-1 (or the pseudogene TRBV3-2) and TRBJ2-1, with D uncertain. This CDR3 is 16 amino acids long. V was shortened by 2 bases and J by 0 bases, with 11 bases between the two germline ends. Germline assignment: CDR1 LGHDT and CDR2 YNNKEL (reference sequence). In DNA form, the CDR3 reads TGTGCCAGCAGCCAACGACATATGAGCTCCTACAATGAGCAGTTCTTC. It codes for CASSQRHMSSYNEQFF.

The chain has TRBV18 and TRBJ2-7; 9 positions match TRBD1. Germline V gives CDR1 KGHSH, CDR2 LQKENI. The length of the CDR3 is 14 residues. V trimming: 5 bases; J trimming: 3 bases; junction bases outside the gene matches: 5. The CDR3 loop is CASSTRTGVYEQYF. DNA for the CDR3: TGTGCCAGCTCAACCCGGACAGGGGTCTACGAGCAGTACTTC.

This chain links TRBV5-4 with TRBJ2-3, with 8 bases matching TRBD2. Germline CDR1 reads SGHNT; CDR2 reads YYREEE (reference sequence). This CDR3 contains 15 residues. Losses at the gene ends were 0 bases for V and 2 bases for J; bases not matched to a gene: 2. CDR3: CASSLDGGATDTQYF. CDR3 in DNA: TGTGCCAGCAGCTTGGACGGGGGGGCCACAGATACGCAGTATTTT.

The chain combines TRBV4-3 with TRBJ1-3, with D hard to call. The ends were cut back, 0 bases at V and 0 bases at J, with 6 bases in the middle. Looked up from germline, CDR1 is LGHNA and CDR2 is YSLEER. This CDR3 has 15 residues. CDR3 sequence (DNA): TGCGCCAGCAGCCAAGACTGGCTCTCTGGAAACACCATATATTTT. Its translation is CASSQDWLSGNTIYF.

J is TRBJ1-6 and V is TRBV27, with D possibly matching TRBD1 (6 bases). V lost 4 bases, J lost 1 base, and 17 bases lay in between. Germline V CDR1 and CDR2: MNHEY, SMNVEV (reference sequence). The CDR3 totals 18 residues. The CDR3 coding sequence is TGTGCCAGCAGTTACCTCGGGGAGGGGACATCCTATAATTCACCCCTCCACTTT. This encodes CASSYLGEGTSYNSPLHF.

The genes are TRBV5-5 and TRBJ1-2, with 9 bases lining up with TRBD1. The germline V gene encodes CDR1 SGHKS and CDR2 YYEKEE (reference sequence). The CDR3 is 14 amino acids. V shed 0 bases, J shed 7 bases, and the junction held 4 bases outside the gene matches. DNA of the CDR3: TGTGCCAGCAGCTTGGGGGGGACAGGGTCTGGCTACACCTTC. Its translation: CASSLGGTGSGYTF.

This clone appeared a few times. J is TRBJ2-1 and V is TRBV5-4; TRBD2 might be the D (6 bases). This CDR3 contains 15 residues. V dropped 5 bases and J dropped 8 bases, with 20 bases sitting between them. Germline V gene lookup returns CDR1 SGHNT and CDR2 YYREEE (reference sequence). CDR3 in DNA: TGTGCCAGCAGAAGCAGCGGGTCCCTCATGGATGAGCAGTTCTTC. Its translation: CASRSSGSLMDEQFF.

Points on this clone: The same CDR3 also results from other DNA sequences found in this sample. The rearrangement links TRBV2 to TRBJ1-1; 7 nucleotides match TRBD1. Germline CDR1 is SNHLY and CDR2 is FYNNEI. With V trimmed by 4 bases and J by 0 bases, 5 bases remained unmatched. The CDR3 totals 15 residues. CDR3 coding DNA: TGTGCCAGCAGTGCCCGGACAGGACTGAACACTGAAGCTTTCTTT. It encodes CASSARTGLNTEAFF. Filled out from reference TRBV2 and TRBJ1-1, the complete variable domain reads EPEVTQTPSHQVTQMGQEVILRCVPISNHLYFYWYRQILGQKVEFLVSFYNNEISEKSEIFDDQFSVERPDGSNFTLKIRSTKLEDSAMYFCASSARTGLNTEAFFGQGTRLTVV.

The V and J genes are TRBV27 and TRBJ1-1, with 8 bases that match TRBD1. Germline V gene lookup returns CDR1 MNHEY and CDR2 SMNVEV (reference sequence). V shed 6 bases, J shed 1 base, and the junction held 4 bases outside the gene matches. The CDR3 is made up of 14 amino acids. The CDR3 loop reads CASRSGQGNTEAFF. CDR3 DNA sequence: TGTGCCAGCAGATCCGGACAGGGGAACACTGAAGCTTTCTTT.

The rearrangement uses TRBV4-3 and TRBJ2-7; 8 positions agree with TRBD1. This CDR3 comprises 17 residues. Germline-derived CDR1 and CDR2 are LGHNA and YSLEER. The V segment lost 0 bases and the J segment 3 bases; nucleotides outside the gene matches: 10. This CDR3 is CASSQDPPGTGLYEQYF. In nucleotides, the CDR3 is TGCGCCAGCAGCCAAGATCCGCCCGGGACAGGACTCTACGAGCAGTACTTC.

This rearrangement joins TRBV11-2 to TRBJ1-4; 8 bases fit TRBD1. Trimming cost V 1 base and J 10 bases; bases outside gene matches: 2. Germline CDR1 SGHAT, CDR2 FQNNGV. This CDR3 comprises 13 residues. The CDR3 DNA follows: TGTGCCAGCAGCTTAGCAGGGGGCGGAAAACTGTTTTTT. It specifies CASSLAGGGKLFF.

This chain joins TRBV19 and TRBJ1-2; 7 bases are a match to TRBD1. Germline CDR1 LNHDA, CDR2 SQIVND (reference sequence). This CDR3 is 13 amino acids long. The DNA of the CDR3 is TGTGCAACCACAGGGGCCCCTAACTATGGCTACACCTTC. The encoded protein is CATTGAPNYGYTF.

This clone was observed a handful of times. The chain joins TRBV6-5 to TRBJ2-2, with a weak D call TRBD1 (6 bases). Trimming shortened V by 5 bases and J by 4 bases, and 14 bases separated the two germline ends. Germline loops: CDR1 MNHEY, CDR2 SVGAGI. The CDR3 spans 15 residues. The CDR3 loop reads CASSPPGQGTGELFF. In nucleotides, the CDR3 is TGTGCCAGCAGTCCGCCGGGACAAGGCACCGGGGAGCTGTTTTTT.

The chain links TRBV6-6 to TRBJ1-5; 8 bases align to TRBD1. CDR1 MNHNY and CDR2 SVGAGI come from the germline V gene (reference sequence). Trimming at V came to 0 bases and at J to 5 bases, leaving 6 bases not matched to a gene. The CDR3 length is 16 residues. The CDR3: CASSYSDRGLHQPQHF. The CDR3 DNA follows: TGTGCCAGCAGTTACTCAGACAGGGGTCTCCATCAGCCCCAGCATTTT.